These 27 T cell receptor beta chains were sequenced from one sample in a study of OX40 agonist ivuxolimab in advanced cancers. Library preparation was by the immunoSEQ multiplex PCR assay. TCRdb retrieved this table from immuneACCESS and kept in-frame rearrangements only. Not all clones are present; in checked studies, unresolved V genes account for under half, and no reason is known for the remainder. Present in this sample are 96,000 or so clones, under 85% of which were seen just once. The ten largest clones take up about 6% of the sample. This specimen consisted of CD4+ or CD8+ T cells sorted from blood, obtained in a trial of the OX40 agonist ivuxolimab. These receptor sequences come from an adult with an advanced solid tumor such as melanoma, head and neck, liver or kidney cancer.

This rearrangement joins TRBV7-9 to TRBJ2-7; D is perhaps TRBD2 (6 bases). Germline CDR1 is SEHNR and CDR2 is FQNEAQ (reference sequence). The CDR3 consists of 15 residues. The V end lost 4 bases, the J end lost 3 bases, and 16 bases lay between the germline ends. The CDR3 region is CASSSLWAGSYEQYF. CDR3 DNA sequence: TGTGCCAGCAGCTCCCTGTGGGCGGGGAGCTACGAGCAGTACTTC. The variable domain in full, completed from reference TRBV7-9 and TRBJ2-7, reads DTGVSQNPRHKITKRGQNVTFRCDPISEHNRLYWYRQTLGQGPEFLTYFQNEAQLEKSRLLSDRFSAERPKGSFSTLEIQRTEQGDSAMYLCASSSLWAGSYEQYFGPGTRLTVT.

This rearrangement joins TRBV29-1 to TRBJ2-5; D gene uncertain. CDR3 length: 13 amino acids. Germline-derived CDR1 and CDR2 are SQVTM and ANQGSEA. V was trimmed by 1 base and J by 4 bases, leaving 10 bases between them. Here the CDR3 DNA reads TGCAGCGTTGAAGGTAGCATGGGAGAGACCCAGTACTTC. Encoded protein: CSVEGSMGETQYF.

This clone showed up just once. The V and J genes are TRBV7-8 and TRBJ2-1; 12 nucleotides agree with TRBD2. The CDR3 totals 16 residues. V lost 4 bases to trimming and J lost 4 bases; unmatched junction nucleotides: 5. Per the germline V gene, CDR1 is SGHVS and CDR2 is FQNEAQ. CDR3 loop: CASSYGLAGRYNEQFF. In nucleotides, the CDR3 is TGTGCCAGCAGCTACGGACTAGCGGGAAGGTACAATGAGCAGTTCTTC.

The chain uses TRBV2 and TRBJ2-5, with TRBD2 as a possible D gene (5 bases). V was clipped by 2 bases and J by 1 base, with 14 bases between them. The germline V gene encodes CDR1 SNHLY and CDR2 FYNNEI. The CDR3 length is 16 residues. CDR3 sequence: CASSEITRGIQETQYF. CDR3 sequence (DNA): TGTGCCAGCAGTGAAATAACTAGAGGGATCCAAGAGACCCAGTACTTC.

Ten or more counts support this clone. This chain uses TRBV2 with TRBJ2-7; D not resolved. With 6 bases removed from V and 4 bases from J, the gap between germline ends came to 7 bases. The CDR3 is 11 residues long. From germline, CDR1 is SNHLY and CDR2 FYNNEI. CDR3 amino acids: CASSKKYEQYF. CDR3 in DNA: TGTGCCAGCAGCAAAAAATACGAGCAGTACTTC.

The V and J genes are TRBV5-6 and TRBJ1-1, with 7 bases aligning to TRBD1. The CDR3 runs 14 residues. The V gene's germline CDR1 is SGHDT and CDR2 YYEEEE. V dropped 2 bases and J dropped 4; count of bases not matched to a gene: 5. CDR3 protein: CASSFSRGVTEAFF. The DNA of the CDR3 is TGTGCCAGCAGCTTCAGCAGGGGGGTCACTGAAGCTTTCTTT. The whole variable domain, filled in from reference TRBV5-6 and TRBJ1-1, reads DAGVTQSPTHLIKTRGQQVTLRCSPKSGHDTVSWYQQALGQGPQFIFQYYEEEERQRGNFPDRFSGHQFPNYSSELNVNALLLGDSALYLCASSFSRGVTEAFFGQGTRLTVV.

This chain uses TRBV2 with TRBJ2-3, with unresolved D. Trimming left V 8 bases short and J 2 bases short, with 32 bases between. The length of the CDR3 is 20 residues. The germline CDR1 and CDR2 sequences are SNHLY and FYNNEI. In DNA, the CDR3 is TGTGCCAGCGACAAAAGTGGGGTTTTTCCTAGTGCCCGCTCCACAGATACGCAGTATTTT. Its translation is CASDKSGVFPSARSTDTQYF. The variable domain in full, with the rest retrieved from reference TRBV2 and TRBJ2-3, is EPEVTQTPSHQVTQMGQEVILRCVPISNHLYFYWYRQILGQKVEFLVSFYNNEISEKSEIFDDQFSVERPDGSNFTLKIRSTKLEDSAMYFCASDKSGVFPSARSTDTQYFGPGTRLTVL.

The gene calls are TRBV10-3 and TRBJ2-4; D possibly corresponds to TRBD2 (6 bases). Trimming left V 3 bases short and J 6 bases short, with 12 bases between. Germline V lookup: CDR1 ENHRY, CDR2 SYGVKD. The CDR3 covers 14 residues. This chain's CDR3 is CAISDRDGGNIQYF. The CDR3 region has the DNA TGTGCCATCAGTGATCGGGACGGGGGAAACATTCAGTACTTC.

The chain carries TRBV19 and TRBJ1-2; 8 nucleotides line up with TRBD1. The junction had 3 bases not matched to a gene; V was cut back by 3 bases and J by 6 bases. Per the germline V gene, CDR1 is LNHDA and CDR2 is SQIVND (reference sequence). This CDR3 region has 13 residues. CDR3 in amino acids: CASSIEQGDGYTF. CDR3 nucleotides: TGTGCCAGTAGTATTGAACAGGGGGATGGCTACACCTTC.

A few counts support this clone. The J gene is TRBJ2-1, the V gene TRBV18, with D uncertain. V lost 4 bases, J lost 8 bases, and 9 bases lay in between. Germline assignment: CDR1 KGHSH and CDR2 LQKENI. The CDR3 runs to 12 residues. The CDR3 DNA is TGTGCCAGCTCACGTACTGGGGATGAGCAGTTCTTC. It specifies CASSRTGDEQFF.

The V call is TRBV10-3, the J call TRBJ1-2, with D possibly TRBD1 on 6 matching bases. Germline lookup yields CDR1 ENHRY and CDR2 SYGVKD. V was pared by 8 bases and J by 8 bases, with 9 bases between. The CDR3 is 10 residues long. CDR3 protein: CAIVQGGYTF. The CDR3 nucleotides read TGTGCCATCGTTCAGGGGGGCTACACCTTC.

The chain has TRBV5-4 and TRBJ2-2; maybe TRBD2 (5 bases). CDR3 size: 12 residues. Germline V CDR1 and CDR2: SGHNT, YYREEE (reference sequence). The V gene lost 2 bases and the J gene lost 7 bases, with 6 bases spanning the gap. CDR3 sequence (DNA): TGTGCCAGCAGCTTCGGGGACGGGGAGCTGTTTTTT. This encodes CASSFGDGELFF.

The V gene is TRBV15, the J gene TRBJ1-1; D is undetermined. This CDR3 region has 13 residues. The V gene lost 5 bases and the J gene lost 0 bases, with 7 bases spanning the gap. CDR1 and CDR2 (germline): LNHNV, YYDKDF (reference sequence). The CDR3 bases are TGTGCCACCAGCGAAGGACTGAACACTGAAGCTTTCTTT. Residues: CATSEGLNTEAFF. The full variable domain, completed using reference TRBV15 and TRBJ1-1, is DAMVIQNPRYQVTQFGKPVTLSCSQTLNHNVMYWYQQKSSQAPKLLFHYYDKDFNNEADTPDNFQSRRPNTSFCFLDIRSPGLGDTAMYLCATSEGLNTEAFFGQGTRLTVV.

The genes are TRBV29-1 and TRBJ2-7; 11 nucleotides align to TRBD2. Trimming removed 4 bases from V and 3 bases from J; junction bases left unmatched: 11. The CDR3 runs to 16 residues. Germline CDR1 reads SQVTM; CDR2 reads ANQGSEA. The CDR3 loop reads CSVVGLAGGDIYEQYF. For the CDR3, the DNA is TGCAGCGTTGTTGGGCTAGCGGGGGGAGATATCTACGAGCAGTACTTC.

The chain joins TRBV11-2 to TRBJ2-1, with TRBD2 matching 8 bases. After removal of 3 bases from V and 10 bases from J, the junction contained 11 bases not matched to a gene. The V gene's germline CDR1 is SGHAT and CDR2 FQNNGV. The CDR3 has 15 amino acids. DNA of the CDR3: TGTGCCAGCAGCTTGGAGCGGGAGAGGGGGACCGAGCAGTTCTTC. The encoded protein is CASSLERERGTEQFF.

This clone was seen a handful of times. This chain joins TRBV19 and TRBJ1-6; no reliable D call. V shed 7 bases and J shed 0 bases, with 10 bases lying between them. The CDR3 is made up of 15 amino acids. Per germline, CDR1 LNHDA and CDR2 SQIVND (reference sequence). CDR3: CASNTDSSYNSPLHF. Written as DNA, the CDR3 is TGTGCCAGTAACACAGATAGCTCCTATAATTCACCCCTCCACTTT.

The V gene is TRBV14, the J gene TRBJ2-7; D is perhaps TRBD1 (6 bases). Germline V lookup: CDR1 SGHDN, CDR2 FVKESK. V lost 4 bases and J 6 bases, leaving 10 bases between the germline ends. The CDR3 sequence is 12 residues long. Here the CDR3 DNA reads TGTGCCAGCAGCCCTGGGACAACCGAGCAGTACTTC. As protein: CASSPGTTEQYF.

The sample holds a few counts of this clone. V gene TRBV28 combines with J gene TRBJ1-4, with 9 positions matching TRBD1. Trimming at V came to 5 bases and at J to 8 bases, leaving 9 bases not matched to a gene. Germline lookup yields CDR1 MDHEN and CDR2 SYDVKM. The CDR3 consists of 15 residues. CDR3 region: CASSTIRDRAEKLFF. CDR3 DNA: TGTGCCAGCAGTACTATCCGGGACAGGGCAGAAAAACTGTTTTTT.

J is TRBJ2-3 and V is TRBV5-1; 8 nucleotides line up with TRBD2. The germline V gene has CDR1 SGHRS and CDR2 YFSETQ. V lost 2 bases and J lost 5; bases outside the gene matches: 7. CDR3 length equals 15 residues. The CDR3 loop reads CASSLSSGRLDTQYF. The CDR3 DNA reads TGCGCCAGCAGCTTATCGAGCGGGAGACTAGATACGCAGTATTTT.

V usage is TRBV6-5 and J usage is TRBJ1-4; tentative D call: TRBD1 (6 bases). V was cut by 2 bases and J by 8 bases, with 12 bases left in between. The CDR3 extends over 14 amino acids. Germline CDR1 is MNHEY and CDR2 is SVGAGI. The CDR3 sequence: CASSYRGREEKLFF. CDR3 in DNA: TGTGCCAGCAGTTACCGGGGGCGCGAAGAAAAACTGTTTTTT.

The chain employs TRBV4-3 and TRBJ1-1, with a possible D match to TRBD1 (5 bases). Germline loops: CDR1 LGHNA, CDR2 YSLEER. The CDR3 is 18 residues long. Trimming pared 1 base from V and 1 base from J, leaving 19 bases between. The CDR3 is CASSQGSGGVGQNTEAFF. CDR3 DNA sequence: TGCGCCAGCAGCCAAGGCAGCGGGGGTGTGGGGCAGAACACTGAAGCTTTCTTT.

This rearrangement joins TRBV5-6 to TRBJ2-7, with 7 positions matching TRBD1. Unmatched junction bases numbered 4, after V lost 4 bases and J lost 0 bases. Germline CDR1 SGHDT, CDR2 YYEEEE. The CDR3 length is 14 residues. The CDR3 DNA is TGTGCCAGCAGCACCCGGGACAGCTCCTACGAGCAGTACTTC. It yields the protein CASSTRDSSYEQYF.

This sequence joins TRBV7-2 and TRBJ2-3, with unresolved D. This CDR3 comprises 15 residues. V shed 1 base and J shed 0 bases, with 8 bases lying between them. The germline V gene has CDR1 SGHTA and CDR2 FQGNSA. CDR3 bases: TGTGCCAGCAGCTTAGGTCCCTTTAGCACAGATACGCAGTATTTT. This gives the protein CASSLGPFSTDTQYF.

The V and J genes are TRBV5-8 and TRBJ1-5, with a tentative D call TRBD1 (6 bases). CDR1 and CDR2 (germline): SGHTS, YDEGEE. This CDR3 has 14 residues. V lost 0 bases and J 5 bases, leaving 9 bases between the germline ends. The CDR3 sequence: CASSLVRQDQPQHF. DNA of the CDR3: TGTGCCAGCAGCTTGGTGAGACAGGATCAGCCCCAGCATTTT.

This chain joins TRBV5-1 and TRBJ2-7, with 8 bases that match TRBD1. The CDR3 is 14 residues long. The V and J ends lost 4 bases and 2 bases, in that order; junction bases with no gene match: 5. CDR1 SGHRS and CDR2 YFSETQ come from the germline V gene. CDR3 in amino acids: CASSPEGQAYEQYF. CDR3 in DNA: TGCGCCAGCAGCCCGGAGGGACAGGCCTACGAGCAGTACTTC.

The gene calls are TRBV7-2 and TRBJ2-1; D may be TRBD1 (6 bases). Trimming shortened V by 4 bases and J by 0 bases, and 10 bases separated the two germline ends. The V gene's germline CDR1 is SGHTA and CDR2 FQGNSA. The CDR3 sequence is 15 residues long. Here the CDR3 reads CASSSDRTSYNEQFF. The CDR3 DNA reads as TGTGCCAGCAGCTCCGACAGGACCTCCTACAATGAGCAGTTCTTC.

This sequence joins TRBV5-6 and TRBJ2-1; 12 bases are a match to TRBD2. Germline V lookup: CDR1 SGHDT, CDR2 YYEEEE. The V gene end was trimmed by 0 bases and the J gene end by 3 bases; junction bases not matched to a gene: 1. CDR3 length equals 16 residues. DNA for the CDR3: TGTGCCAGCAGCTTGGAGACTAGCGGGAGCTACAATGAGCAGTTCTTC. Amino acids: CASSLETSGSYNEQFF.